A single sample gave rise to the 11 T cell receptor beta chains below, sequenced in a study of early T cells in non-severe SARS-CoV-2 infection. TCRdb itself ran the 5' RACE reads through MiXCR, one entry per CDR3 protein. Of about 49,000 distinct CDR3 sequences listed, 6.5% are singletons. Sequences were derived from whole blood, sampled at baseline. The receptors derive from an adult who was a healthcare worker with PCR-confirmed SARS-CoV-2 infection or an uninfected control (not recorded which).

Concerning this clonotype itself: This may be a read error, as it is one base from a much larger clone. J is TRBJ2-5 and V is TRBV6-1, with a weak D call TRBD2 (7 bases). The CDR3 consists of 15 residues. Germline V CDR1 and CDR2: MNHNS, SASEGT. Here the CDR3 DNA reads TGTGACAGCAGTGGACTAGGGACATCCCAAGAGACCCAGTACTTC. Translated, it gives CDSSGLGTSQETQYF.

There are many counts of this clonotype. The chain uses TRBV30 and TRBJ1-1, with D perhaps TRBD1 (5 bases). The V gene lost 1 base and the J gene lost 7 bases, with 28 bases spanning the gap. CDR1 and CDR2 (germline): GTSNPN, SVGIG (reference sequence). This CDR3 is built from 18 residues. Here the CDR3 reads CAWSEGLFAGLGKGEAFF. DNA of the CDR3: TGTGCCTGGAGTGAAGGTCTATTTGCGGGGCTGGGGAAGGGTGAAGCTTTCTTT. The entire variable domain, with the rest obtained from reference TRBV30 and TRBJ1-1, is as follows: SQTIHQWPATLVQPVGSPLSLECTVEGTSNPNLYWYRQAAGRGLQLLFYSVGIGQISSEVPQNLSASRPQDRQFILSSKKLLLSDSGFYLCAWSEGLFAGLGKGEAFFGQGTRLTVV.

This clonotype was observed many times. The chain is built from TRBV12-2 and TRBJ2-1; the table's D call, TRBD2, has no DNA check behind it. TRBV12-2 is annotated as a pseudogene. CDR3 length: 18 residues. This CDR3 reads CASRLRLAGEPWGNEQFF. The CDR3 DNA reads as TGTGCAAGTCGCTTGAGACTAGCGGGGGAGCCCTGGGGCAATGAGCAGTTCTTC.

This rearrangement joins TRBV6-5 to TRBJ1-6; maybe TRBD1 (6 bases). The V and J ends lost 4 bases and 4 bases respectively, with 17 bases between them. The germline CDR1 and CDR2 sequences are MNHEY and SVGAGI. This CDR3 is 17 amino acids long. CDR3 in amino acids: CASSSLGGGPYNSPLHF. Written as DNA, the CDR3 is TGTGCCAGCAGTTCCCTCGGGGGGGGGCCGTATAATTCACCCCTCCACTTT.

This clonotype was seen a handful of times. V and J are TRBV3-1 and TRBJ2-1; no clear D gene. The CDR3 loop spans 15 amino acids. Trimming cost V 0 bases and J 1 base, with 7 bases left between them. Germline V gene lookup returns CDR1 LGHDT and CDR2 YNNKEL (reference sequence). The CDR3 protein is CASSQDVRSYNEQFF. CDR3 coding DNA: TGTGCCAGCAGCCAAGATGTGCGTTCCTACAATGAGCAGTTCTTC.

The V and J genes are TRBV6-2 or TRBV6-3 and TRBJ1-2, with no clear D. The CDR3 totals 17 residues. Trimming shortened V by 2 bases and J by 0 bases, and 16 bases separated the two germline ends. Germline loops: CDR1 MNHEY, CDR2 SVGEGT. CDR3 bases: TGTGCCAGCAGTTACAGCTATAGGCAGCAGACTAACTATGGCTACACCTTC. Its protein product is CASSYSYRQQTNYGYTF.

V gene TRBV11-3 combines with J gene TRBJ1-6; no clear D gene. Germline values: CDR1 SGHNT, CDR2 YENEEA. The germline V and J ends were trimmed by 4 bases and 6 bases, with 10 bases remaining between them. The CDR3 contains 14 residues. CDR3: CASSSTAVNSPLHF. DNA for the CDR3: TGTGCCAGCAGCTCAACAGCGGTTAATTCACCCCTCCACTTT.

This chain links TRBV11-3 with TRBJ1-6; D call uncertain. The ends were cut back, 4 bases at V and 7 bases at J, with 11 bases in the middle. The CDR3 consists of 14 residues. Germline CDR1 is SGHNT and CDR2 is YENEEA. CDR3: CASSSGRLNSPLHF. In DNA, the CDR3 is TGTGCCAGCAGCTCCGGACGGTTAAATTCACCCCTCCACTTT. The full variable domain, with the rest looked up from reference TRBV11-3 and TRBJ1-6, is EAGVVQSPRYKIIEKKQPVAFWCNPISGHNTLYWYLQNLGQGPELLIRYENEEAVDDSQLPKDRFSAERLKGVDSTLKIQPAELGDSAVYLCASSSGRLNSPLHFGNGTRLTVT.

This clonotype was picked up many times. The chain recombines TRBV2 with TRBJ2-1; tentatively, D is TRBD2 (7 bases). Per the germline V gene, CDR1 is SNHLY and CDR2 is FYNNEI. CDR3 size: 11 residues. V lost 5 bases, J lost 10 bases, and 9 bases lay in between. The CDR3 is CASSRGAEQFF. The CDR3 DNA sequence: TGTGCCAGCAGTCGGGGGGCAGAGCAGTTCTTC.

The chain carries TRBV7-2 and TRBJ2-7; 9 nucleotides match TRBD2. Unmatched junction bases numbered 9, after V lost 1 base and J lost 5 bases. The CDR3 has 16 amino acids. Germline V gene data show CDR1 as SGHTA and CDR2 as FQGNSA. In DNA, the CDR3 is TGTGCCAGCAGCTTAGGTCGCGGGGGGGGATCCCACGAGCAGTACTTC. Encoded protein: CASSLGRGGGSHEQYF.

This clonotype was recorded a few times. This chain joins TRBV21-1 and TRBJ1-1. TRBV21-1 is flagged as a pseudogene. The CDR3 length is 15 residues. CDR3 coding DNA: TGTGCCAGCAGCAAAGCGCTTTGGAGGGAAACTGAAGCTTTCTTT. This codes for CASSKALWRETEAFF.